This TCR beta chain is from a study of blood T cell repertoires in COVID-19. Background on the study: Samples taken during acute and convalescent COVID-19 were collected in the United States, Italy and Spain. In each case, the material was cDNA or gDNA derived from T cells, B-cell-depleted T cells, or PBMCs.

Looked up from germline, CDR1 is GTSNPN and CDR2 is SVGIG (reference sequence). CDR3 length equals 15 residues. Trimming shortened V by 2 bases and J by 7 bases, and 18 bases separated the two germline ends. How the authors handled the data: Quantification of nucleated cells was approximated via reference gene primer amplification. The data were produced by immunoSEQ multiplex PCR, yet TCRdb's version contains in-frame clones alone and is incomplete. V and J calls and clone size come straight from that table; D and trimming were deduced from the DNA. The sample yields about 310,000 clones, more than 70% seen once.

The chain uses TRBV30 and TRBJ1-5; TRBD1 is a possible D gene (5 bases). Sequencing input: peripheral blood. The sequence derives from a woman in her 50s who had recovered from COVID-19. CDR3 nucleotide sequence: TGTGCCTGGAGTCCCCCAGGAGGGGAATTACAGCCCCAGCATTTT. Its translation is CAWSPPGGELQPQHF.